What follows are 6 T cell receptor beta chains derived from one specimen sequenced in a study of blood T cell repertoires in COVID-19 (dated by TCRdb to the early 2020s). The library relied on the immunoSEQ multiplex PCR assay. Imported from immuneACCESS, the table was reduced by TCRdb to in-frame sequences with V and J called. These copies leave out some clones; in studies compared against another copy, an unresolved V gene accounts for under half, and the cause of the remainder is not known. Here the sample has about 220,000 clones; around 85% occur a single time. The ten top clones hold 0.72% of the sample. The specimen was peripheral blood. Every receptor here comes from a man aged 40-49 years with acute or convalescent COVID-19.

V gene TRBV18 combines with J gene TRBJ1-6, with D possibly being TRBD1 (5 bases). Trimming removed 3 bases from V and 6 bases from J, with 12 bases in between. The germline gives CDR1 KGHSH, CDR2 LQKENI. This CDR3 region has 15 residues. CDR3 amino acids: CASSPLGRSNSPLHF. The CDR3 nucleotides are TGTGCCAGCTCACCTCTGGGGCGTAGTAATTCACCCCTCCACTTT.

The chain has TRBV6-4 and TRBJ2-3; TRBD2 aligns across 13 bases. Trimming took 2 bases from V and 4 from J; bases not matched to a gene: 0. CDR1 is MRHNA and CDR2 is SNTAGT in the germline V gene. The CDR3 length is 15 residues. CDR3 in DNA: TGTGCCAGCAGTGACACTAGCGGGGGGGCAGATACGCAGTATTTT. Translating gives CASSDTSGGADTQYF.

This chain links TRBV19 with TRBJ1-4, with TRBD1 matching 12 bases. V shed 4 bases and J 5 bases; nucleotides not matched to a gene: 8. The germline gives CDR1 LNHDA, CDR2 SQIVND (reference sequence). The CDR3 has 17 residues. The CDR3, as DNA: TGTGCCAGTAGTAACCGGGACAGGGGGCGCGCGAATGAAAAACTGTTTTTT. Translation: CASSNRDRGRANEKLFF. The variable domain in full, completed from reference TRBV19 and TRBJ1-4, reads DGGITQSPKYLFRKEGQNVTLSCEQNLNHDAMYWYRQDPGQGLRLIYYSQIVNDFQKGDIAEGYSVSREKKESFPLTVTSAQKNPTAFYLCASSNRDRGRANEKLFFGSGTQLSVL.

V and J are TRBV28 and TRBJ2-1; 10 bases are shared with TRBD1. V dropped 5 bases and J dropped 5; count of bases not matched to a gene: 9. Germline CDR1 reads MDHEN; CDR2 reads SYDVKM. This CDR3 region has 16 residues. The DNA of the CDR3 is TGTGCCAGCAGTCCCCGGGGGACAGGGGACCACAATGAGCAGTTCTTC. Translated: CASSPRGTGDHNEQFF.

The chain joins TRBV14 to TRBJ1-5, with D possibly being TRBD1 (6 bases). Trimming shortened V by 1 base and J by 3 bases, and 10 bases separated the two germline ends. This CDR3 spans 15 amino acids. The germline V gene has CDR1 SGHDN and CDR2 FVKESK. CDR3 DNA sequence: TGTGCCAGCAGCCAAGTAACAGGGTACAATCAGCCCCAGCATTTT. Encoded protein: CASSQVTGYNQPQHF.

This rearrangement joins TRBV6-2 or TRBV6-3 to TRBJ2-7, with TRBD1 as a possible D gene (5 bases). Trimming took 7 bases from V and 6 from J, leaving 19 bases between them. The V gene's germline CDR1 is MNHEY and CDR2 SVGEGT. The CDR3 runs 14 residues. The CDR3 DNA reads as TGTGCCAGCAACCCAACAGGCTCCTACCGCGAGCAGTACTTC. It codes for CASNPTGSYREQYF.